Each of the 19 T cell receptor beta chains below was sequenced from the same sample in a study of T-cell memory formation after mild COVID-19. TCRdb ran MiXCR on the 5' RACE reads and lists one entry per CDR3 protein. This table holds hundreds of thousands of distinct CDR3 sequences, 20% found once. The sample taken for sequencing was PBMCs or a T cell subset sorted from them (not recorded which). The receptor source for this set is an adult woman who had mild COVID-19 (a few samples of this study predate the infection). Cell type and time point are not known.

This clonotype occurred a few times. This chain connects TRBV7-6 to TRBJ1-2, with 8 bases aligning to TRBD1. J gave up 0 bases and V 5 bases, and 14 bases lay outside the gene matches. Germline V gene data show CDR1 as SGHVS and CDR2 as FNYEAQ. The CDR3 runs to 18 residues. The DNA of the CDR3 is TGTGCCAGCAGCCCCCTGGGGACAGGCCTTCTTTCTAACTATGGCTACACCTTC. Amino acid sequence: CASSPLGTGLLSNYGYTF.

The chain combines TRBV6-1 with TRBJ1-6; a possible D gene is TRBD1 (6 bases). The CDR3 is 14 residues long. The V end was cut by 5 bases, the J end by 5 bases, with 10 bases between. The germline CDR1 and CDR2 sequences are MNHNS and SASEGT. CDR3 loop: CASSQGGDNSPLHF. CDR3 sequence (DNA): TGTGCCAGCAGTCAAGGGGGAGATAATTCACCCCTCCACTTT.

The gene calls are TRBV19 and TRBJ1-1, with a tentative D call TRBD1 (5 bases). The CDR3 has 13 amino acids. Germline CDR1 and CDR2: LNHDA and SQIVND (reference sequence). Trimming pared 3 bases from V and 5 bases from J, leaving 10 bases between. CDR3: CASSISGQTEAFF. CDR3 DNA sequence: TGTGCCAGTAGTATCTCGGGGCAGACTGAAGCTTTCTTT.

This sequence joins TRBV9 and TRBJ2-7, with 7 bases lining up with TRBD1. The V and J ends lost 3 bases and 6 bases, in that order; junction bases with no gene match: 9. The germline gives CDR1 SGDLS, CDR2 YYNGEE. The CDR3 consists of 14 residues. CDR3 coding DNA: TGTGCCAGCAGCGCGGGACAGTATAACTCCGAGCAGTACTTC. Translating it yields CASSAGQYNSEQYF.

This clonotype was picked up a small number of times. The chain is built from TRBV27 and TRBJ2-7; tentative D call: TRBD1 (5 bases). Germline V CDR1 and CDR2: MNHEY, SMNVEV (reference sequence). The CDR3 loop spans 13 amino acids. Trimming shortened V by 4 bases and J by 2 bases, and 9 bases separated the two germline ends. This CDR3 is CASSSDKAYEQYF. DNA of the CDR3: TGTGCCAGCAGTTCGGACAAGGCCTACGAGCAGTACTTC.

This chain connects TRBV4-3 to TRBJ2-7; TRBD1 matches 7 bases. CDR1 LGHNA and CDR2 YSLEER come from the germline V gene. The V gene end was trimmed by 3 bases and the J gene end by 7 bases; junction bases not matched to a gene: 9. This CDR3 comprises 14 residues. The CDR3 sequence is CASSQEVHRGEQYF. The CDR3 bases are TGCGCCAGCAGCCAGGAAGTACACAGGGGAGAGCAGTACTTC.

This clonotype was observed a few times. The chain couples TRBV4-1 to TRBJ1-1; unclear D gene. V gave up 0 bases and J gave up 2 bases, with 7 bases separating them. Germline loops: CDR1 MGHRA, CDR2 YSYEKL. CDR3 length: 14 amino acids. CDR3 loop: CASSQEDGNTEAFF. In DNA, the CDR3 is TGCGCCAGCAGCCAAGAGGACGGTAACACTGAAGCTTTCTTT.

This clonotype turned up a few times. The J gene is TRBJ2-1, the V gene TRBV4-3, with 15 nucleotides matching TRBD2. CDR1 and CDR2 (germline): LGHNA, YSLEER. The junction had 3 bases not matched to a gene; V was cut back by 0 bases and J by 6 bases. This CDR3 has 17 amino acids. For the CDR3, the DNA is TGCGCCAGCAGCCAAGAGTGGACTAGCGGGAGGGGCAATGAGCAGTTCTTC. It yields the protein CASSQEWTSGRGNEQFF.

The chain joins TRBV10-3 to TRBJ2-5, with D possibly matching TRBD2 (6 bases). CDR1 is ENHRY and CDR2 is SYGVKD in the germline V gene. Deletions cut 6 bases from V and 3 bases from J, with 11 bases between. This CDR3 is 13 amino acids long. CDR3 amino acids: CAIRPGGEETQYF. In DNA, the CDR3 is TGTGCCATCAGGCCCGGAGGGGAAGAGACCCAGTACTTC.

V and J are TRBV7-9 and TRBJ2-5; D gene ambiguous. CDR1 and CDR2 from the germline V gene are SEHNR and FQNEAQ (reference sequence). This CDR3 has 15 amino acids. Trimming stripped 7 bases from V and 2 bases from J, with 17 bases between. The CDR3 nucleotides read TGTGCCAGCACCGTAATACCCGGAGCTCAAGAGACCCAGTACTTC. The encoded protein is CASTVIPGAQETQYF.

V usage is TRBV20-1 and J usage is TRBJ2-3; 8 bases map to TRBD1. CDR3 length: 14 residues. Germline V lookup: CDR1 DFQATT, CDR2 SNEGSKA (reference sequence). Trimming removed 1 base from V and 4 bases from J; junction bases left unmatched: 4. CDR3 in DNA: TGCAGTGCTAGAGTACAGGGGGTTTCAGATACGCAGTATTTT. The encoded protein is CSARVQGVSDTQYF.

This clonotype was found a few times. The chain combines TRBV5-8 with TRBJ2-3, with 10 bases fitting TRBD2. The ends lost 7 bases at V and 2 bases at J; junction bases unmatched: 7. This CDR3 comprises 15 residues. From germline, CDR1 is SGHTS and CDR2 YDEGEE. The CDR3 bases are TGTGCCAGCCTCACGGGACTAGCGTACACAGATACGCAGTATTTT. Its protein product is CASLTGLAYTDTQYF.

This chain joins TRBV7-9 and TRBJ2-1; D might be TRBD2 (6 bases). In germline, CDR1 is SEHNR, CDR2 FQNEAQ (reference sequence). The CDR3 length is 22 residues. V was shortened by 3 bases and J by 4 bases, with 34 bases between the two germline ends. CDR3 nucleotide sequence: TGTGCCAGCAGCTTTTCTGGGAGGACCCAGGTGGCGGCCCCGCGGATGTACAATGAGCAGTTCTTC. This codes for CASSFSGRTQVAAPRMYNEQFF. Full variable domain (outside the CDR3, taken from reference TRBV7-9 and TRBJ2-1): DTGVSQNPRHKITKRGQNVTFRCDPISEHNRLYWYRQTLGQGPEFLTYFQNEAQLEKSRLLSDRFSAERPKGSFSTLEIQRTEQGDSAMYLCASSFSGRTQVAAPRMYNEQFFGPGTRLTVL.

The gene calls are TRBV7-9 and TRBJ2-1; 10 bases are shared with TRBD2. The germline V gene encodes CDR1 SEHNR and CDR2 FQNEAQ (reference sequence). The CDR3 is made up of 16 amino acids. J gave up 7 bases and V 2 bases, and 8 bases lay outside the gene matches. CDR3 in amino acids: CASSLTSGGAVNEQFF. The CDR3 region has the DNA TGTGCCAGCAGCTTAACAAGCGGGGGGGCGGTGAATGAGCAGTTCTTC.

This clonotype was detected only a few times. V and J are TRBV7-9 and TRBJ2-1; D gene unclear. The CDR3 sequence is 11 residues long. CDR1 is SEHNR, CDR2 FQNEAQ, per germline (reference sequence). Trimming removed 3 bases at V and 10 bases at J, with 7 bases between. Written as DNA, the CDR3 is TGTGCCAGCAGCTTCCCTAGAGAGCAGTTCTTC. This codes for CASSFPREQFF. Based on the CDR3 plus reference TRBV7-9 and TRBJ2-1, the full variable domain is DTGVSQNPRHKITKRGQNVTFRCDPISEHNRLYWYRQTLGQGPEFLTYFQNEAQLEKSRLLSDRFSAERPKGSFSTLEIQRTEQGDSAMYLCASSFPREQFFGPGTRLTVL.

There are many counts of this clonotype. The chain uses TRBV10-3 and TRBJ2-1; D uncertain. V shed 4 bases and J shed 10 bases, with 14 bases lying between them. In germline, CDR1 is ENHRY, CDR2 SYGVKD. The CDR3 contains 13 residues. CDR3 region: CAISGGTLPEQFF. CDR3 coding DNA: TGTGCCATCAGTGGAGGAACTCTTCCCGAGCAGTTCTTC.

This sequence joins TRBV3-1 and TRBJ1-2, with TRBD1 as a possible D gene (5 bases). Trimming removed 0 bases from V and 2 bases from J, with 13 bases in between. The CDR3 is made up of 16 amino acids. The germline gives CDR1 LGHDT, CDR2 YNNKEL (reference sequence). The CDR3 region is CASSQDRVRGNYGYTF. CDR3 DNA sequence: TGTGCCAGCAGCCAAGACAGGGTACGCGGGAACTATGGCTACACCTTC.

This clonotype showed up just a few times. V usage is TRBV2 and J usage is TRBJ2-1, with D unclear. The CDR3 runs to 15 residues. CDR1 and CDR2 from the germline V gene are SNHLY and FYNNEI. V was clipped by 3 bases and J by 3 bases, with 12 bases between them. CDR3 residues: CASSDGQKVYNEQFF. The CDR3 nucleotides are TGTGCCAGCAGTGATGGGCAGAAAGTCTACAATGAGCAGTTCTTC.

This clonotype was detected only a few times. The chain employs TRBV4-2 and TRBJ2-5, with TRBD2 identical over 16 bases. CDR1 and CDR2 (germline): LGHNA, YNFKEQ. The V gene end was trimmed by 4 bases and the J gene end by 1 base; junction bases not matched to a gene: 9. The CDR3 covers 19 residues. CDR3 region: CASSRGTSGGGGLQETQYF. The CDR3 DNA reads TGTGCCAGCAGCCGCGGGACTAGCGGGGGGGGTGGGCTCCAAGAGACCCAGTACTTC.